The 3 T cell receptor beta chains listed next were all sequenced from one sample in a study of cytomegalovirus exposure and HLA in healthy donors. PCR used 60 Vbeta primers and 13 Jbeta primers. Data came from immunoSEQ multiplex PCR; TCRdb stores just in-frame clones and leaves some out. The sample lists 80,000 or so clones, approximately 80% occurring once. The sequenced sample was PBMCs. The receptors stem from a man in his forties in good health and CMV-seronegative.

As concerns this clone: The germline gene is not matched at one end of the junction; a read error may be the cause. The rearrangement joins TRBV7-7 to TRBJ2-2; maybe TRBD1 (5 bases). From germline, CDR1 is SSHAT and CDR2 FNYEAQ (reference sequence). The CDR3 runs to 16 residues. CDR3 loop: CASSSPPGLNTGELFF. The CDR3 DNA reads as TGTGCTAGCAGCTCACCGCCAGGGTTGAACACCGGGGAGCTGTTTTTT.

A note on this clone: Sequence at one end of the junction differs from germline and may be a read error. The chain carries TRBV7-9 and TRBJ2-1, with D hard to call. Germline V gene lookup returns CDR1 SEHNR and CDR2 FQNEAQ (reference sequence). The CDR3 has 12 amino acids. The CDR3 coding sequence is TGTTCCAGCAGTGCTACCTACAATGAGCAGTTCTTC. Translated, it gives CSSSATYNEQFF.

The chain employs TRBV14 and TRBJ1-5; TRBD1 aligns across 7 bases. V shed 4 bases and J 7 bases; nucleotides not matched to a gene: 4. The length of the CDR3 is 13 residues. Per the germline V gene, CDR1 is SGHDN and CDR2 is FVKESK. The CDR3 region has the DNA TGTGCCAGCAGCCTGACAGGGTTACAGCCCCAGCATTTT. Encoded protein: CASSLTGLQPQHF.